This T cell receptor (beta chain) comes out of a study of human CD4 T cells and Enterobacteriaceae. Whole-study findings and limits: In the top 5%: about 55% of the 19 and about 65% of the roughly 34 cross-reactive clonotypes.

The memory gate held CD4+ cells that were not CD45RA+CCR7+CD95- naive cells, over 95% pure. Total CD4+ T cells and monocytes came from CD4/CD14 microbead positive selection. Before sorting, cells positive for CD8, CD14, CD16, CD56, CD19 or bright CD25 were removed. Regarding this clone: The antigen is not known.

Detection sensitivity for ex vivo total memory CD4+ was one cell in 200,000. Libraries were prepared by immunoSEQ multiplex PCR; TCRdb keeps only in-frame clonotypes and omits some of them. The data show tens of thousands of clones, approximately 84% seen once. The CDR3 runs 14 residues. Trimming took off 0 bases at V and 5 bases at J, with 8 bases between the two ends. Germline CDR1 reads SGHDN; CDR2 reads FVKESK. The sequence derives from a human donor in good health. The chain uses TRBV14 and TRBJ1-3; tentatively, D is TRBD1 (6 bases). Sequencing was done on a sample of memory CD4+ T cells from blood. CDR3 protein: CASSQDRGRNTIYF. For the CDR3, the DNA is TGTGCCAGCAGCCAAGACAGGGGTCGAAACACCATATATTTT.